A single sample gave rise to the 18 T cell receptor beta chains below, sequenced in a study of T cell repertoires in cytomegalovirus infection. Each CDR3 protein gets one entry after TCRdb re-called the reads with MiXCR. Of around 710,000 distinct CDR3 sequences in the sample, 29% were seen once. For these receptors, no antigen is known. The sequenced sample was cultured CD8+ T cells from PBMCs, obtained from culture after CMV antigen stimulation. These receptors were collected from a human donor in good health (CMV status not recorded). Some clones in this sample may be carry-over from other donors' samples.

This clonotype was seen ten or more times. The chain recombines TRBV7-2 with TRBJ2-3; 13 nucleotides line up with TRBD2. The germline gives CDR1 SGHTA, CDR2 FQGNSA. CDR3 length: 16 residues. V was pared by 3 bases and J by 4 bases, with 4 bases of the junction left unmatched. CDR3 sequence reads: CASSFTSGGAADTQYF. The CDR3 bases are TGTGCCAGCAGCTTTACTAGCGGGGGGGCGGCAGATACGCAGTATTTT.

This rearrangement joins TRBV7-6 to TRBJ1-3; TRBD1 aligns across 7 bases. The trim removed 6 bases at V and 2 bases at J, leaving 7 bases unmatched. Germline V lookup: CDR1 SGHVS, CDR2 FNYEAQ. The CDR3 spans 15 residues. In DNA form, the CDR3 reads TGTGCCAGCAGACTAGGGGACAGCCCTGGAAACACCATATATTTT. Translation gives CASRLGDSPGNTIYF.

This clonotype was seen ten or more times. CDR3 protein: CASSPKSYGYTF. CDR3 sequence (DNA): TGTGCCAGCAGCCCCAAATCCTATGGCTACACCTTC. V and J are TRBV7-9 and TRBJ1-2; D is undetermined. This CDR3 is built from 12 residues. CDR1 is SEHNR, CDR2 FQNEAQ, per germline (reference sequence). V lost 5 bases, J lost 4 bases, and 8 bases lay in between.

In its sample, this clonotype was seen a few times. The chain combines TRBV10-3 with TRBJ2-7; D is tentatively TRBD1 or TRBD2 (5 bases each). CDR1 and CDR2 (germline): ENHRY, SYGVKD. This CDR3 is built from 12 residues. V lost 11 bases and J 5 bases, leaving 16 bases between the germline ends. The CDR3 sequence: CASRGASHEQYV. DNA for the CDR3: TGTGCCTCGAGGGGAGCAAGCCACGAGCAGTACGTC.

This clonotype has more than one count but fewer than ten. This chain joins TRBV12-3 or TRBV12-4 and TRBJ1-2; D remains unclear. V was pared by 6 bases and J by 4 bases, with 12 bases between. The CDR3 sequence is 13 residues long. In DNA, the CDR3 is TGTGCCAGCAGCCCCGATCTAGTCTATGGCTACACCTTC. It yields the protein CASSPDLVYGYTF.

The J gene is TRBJ2-5, the V gene TRBV12-3 or TRBV12-4; unclear D gene. The germline V and J ends were trimmed by 3 bases and 1 base, with 9 bases remaining between them. The CDR3 totals 14 residues. CDR3 nucleotides: TGTGCCAGCAGTTTTGAACTCCTCCAAGAGACCCAGTACTTC. Its protein product is CASSFELLQETQYF.

This clonotype was observed a few times. The rearrangement joins TRBV6-5 to TRBJ2-1, with 9 bases identical to TRBD2. This CDR3 is built from 17 residues. The junction had 10 bases not matched to a gene; V was cut back by 0 bases and J by 7 bases. The germline V gene has CDR1 MNHEY and CDR2 SVGAGI. The CDR3 protein is CASSYSLAGSIKNEQFF. CDR3 DNA: TGTGCCAGCAGTTACTCGCTAGCGGGGTCCATAAAAAATGAGCAGTTCTTC.

The sample holds a few counts of this clonotype. J is TRBJ2-1 and V is TRBV4-1, with TRBD1 matching over 10 bases. The CDR3 is made up of 16 amino acids. The germline gives CDR1 MGHRA, CDR2 YSYEKL. With V trimmed by 1 base and J by 4 bases, 4 bases remained unmatched. The CDR3 DNA is TGCGCCAGCAGCCAAGGGGGGACAGGGGAATACAATGAGCAGTTCTTC. Protein sequence: CASSQGGTGEYNEQFF.

The rearrangement uses TRBV7-2 and TRBJ2-3; 9 nucleotides align to TRBD2. The germline V gene has CDR1 SGHTA and CDR2 FQGNSA. The CDR3 is 18 amino acids. V lost 1 base to trimming and J lost 0 bases; unmatched junction nucleotides: 8. The CDR3 here is CASSLVISGSRSTDTQYF. CDR3 in DNA: TGTGCCAGCAGCTTAGTGATTAGCGGGAGTCGTAGCACAGATACGCAGTATTTT. The full variable domain, its missing parts supplied by reference TRBV7-2 and TRBJ2-3, is GAGVSQSPSNKVTEKGKDVELRCDPISGHTALYWYRQSLGQGLEFLIYFQGNSAPDKSGLPSDRFSAERTGGSVSTLTIQRTQQEDSAVYLCASSLVISGSRSTDTQYFGPGTRLTVL.

This chain links TRBV7-9 with TRBJ2-5, with no clear D. The CDR3 runs to 12 residues. V was clipped by 5 bases and J by 7 bases, with 11 bases between them. Germline CDR1 SEHNR, CDR2 FQNEAQ (reference sequence). This CDR3 reads CASSPGGLTQYF. CDR3 DNA: TGTGCCAGCAGCCCTGGTGGCCTGACCCAGTACTTC.

This clonotype was seen at least ten times. The J gene is TRBJ2-3, the V gene TRBV4-1; D gene unclear. The CDR3 contains 13 residues. Germline CDR1 MGHRA, CDR2 YSYEKL. Trimming took off 5 bases at V and 3 bases at J, with 9 bases between the two ends. Here the CDR3 reads CASSDIGTDTQYF. The CDR3 DNA reads TGCGCCAGCAGCGATATAGGTACAGATACGCAGTATTTT.

The chain couples TRBV4-3 to TRBJ2-2; D unclear. CDR1 LGHNA and CDR2 YSLEER come from the germline V gene. This CDR3 is built from 17 residues. The V end lost 0 bases, the J end lost 6 bases, and 17 bases lay between the germline ends. CDR3 loop: CASSQDNGESLPGELFF. The CDR3 nucleotides read TGCGCCAGCAGCCAAGATAATGGGGAAAGTCTTCCCGGGGAGCTGTTTTTT.

This clonotype has at least ten counts. The chain combines TRBV12-3 or TRBV12-4 with TRBJ2-3; no definite D call. The V and J ends lost 6 bases and 6 bases respectively, with 22 bases between them. The CDR3 is 16 residues long. CDR3 nucleotides: TGTGCCAGCAGCCCCCTCGAGATAGACACGCGGGATACGCAGTATTTT. Its translation: CASSPLEIDTRDTQYF.

This clonotype was seen more than once but under ten times. The chain has TRBV7-2 and TRBJ1-6; D is unclear. With 1 base removed from V and 7 bases from J, the gap between germline ends came to 8 bases. The CDR3 runs 14 residues. Germline V lookup: CDR1 SGHTA, CDR2 FQGNSA. The CDR3 sequence is CASSLELLNSPLHF. In DNA, the CDR3 is TGTGCCAGCAGCTTAGAACTGCTAAATTCACCCCTCCACTTT.

CDR3 DNA: TGTGCCAGCAGCCAGGGACAGGGGGAAACCTACGAGCAGTACTTC. This sequence encodes CASSQGQGETYEQYF. This chain joins TRBV7-9 and TRBJ2-7; 11 nucleotides line up with TRBD1. The V and J ends lost 5 bases and 2 bases, in that order; junction bases with no gene match: 5. The germline V gene has CDR1 SEHNR and CDR2 FQNEAQ (reference sequence). CDR3 length: 15 amino acids. The full variable domain, with the rest looked up from reference TRBV7-9 and TRBJ2-7, is DTGVSQNPRHKITKRGQNVTFRCDPISEHNRLYWYRQTLGQGPEFLTYFQNEAQLEKSRLLSDRFSAERPKGSFSTLEIQRTEQGDSAMYLCASSQGQGETYEQYFGPGTRLTVT.

At least ten counts were recorded for this clonotype. V and J are TRBV6-2 or TRBV6-3 and TRBJ2-7, with 7 bases fitting TRBD2. This CDR3 is built from 16 residues. After removal of 0 bases from V and 3 bases from J, the junction contained 8 bases not matched to a gene. The germline gives CDR1 MNHEY, CDR2 SVGEGT. As DNA, the CDR3 is TGTGCCAGCAGTTACTCTGAGCTAGCGGAGGTCTACGAGCAGTACTTC. It specifies CASSYSELAEVYEQYF.

Many counts were recorded for this clonotype. The V call is TRBV9, the J call TRBJ2-1; 13 nucleotides line up with TRBD2. This CDR3 region has 18 residues. With V trimmed by 2 bases and J by 8 bases, 13 bases remained unmatched. CDR1 SGDLS and CDR2 YYNGEE come from the germline V gene. The CDR3 region is CASSVRLAGGGGTYEQFF. CDR3 coding DNA: TGTGCCAGCAGCGTCCGACTAGCGGGGGGCGGGGGGACATATGAGCAGTTCTTC.

This chain uses TRBV6-1 with TRBJ2-7; 7 bases are shared with TRBD2. The CDR3 spans 15 residues. Germline values: CDR1 MNHNS, CDR2 SASEGT. This CDR3 is CASSWATREGYGQYV. The CDR3 DNA is TGTGCCAGCAGTTGGGCGACAAGGGAGGGCTACGGGCAGTACGTC.